This T cell receptor (beta chain) emerged from a study of cytomegalovirus exposure and HLA in healthy donors. Overall study context: Of 398 genotyped donors, roughly 81% clustered with self-reported Caucasian donors.

A multiplex PCR was run with 60 Vbeta primers and 13 Jbeta primers. Clones were read by immunoSEQ multiplex PCR, and TCRdb kept only the in-frame ones, dropping some. The sample lists about 89,000 clones, less than 80% occurring once. The V end was cut by 0 bases, the J end by 5 bases, with 10 bases between. The CDR3 contains 15 residues. Germline CDR1 and CDR2: MNHNS and SASEGT. The study's findings and limits: There were reportedly fewer N-insertions in an Asian-associated ancestry cluster than the roughly 670-donor mean, in a later analysis. The classifier reportedly diagnosed cytomegalovirus status with high sensitivity and specificity.

A word on this clone: Its antigen is unidentified.

V gene TRBV6-1 combines with J gene TRBJ2-2; TRBD1 might be the D (5 bases). The clonotype originates from a male donor in good health and CMV-seronegative. The sequenced sample was PBMCs. The CDR3 reads CASSEARGWTGELFF. Here the CDR3 DNA reads TGTGCCAGCAGTGAAGCAAGGGGTTGGACCGGGGAGCTGTTTTTT.